This T cell receptor beta chain comes out of a study of Graves' ophthalmopathy and Graves' hyperthyroidism. Transcripts of RNA were the source for amplifying TCR beta CDR3 regions. Amplification began with first-round RT-PCR using HTBI primers, then second-round multiplex PCR was performed. TCRdb processed the multiplex PCR reads anew with MiXCR; each CDR3 protein has one entry. The table shows 260,000 or so distinct CDR3 sequences, with roughly 50% occurring only once. V was cut by 3 bases and J by 1 base, with 8 bases left in between. Germline V gene data show CDR1 as SGHRS and CDR2 as YFSETQ. There are 14 residues in the CDR3. Note on this clonotype: Its antigen is unidentified.

The study's findings and limits: Most expanded thyroid clonotypes above 0.001 frequency also appeared in blood.

The V gene is TRBV5-1, the J gene TRBJ1-3; possible D gene TRBD1, 6 bases. This receptor was identified in an adult man with Graves' ophthalmopathy. The source material was peripheral blood. The CDR3 DNA is TGCGCCAGCAGCTCCAGGGGTTCTGGAAACACCATATATTTT. Translated: CASSSRGSGNTIYF.